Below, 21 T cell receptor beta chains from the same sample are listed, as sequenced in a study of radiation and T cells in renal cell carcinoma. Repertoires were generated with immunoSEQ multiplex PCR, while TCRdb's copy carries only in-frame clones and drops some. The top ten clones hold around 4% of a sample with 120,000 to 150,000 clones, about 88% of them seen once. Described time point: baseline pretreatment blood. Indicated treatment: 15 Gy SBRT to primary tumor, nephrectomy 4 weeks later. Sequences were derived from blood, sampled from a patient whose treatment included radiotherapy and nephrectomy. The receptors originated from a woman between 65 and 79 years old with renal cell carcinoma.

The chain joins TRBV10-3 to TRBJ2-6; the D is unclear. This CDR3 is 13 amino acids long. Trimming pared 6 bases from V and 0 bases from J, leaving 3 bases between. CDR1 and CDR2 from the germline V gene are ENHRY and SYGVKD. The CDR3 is CAIRPSGANVLTF. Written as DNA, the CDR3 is TGTGCCATCAGACCCTCTGGGGCCAACGTCCTGACTTTC.

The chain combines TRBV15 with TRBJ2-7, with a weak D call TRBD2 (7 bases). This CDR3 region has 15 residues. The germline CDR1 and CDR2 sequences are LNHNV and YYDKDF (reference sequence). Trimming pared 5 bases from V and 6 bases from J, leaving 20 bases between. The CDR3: CATSGPGGSAREQYF. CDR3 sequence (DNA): TGTGCCACCAGCGGCCCGGGGGGCTCCGCCCGCGAGCAGTACTTC.

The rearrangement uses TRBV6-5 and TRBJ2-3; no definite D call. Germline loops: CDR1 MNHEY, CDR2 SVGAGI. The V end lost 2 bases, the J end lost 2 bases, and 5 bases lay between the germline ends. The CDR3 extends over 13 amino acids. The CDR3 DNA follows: TGTGCCAGCAGTTACCCGAACACAGATACGCAGTATTTT. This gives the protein CASSYPNTDTQYF.

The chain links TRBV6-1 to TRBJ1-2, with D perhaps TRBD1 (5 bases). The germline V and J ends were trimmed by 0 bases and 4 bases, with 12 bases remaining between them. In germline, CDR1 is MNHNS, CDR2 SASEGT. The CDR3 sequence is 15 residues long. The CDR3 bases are TGTGCCAGCAGTGAAGCGCCGGGACGCTTCTATGGCTACACCTTC. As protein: CASSEAPGRFYGYTF.

CDR3 sequence: CASNRGTEAFF. The CDR3 DNA follows: TGCGCCAGCAACCGGGGTACTGAAGCTTTCTTT. V usage is TRBV5-1 and J usage is TRBJ1-1, with D unclear. The CDR3 is made up of 11 amino acids. CDR1 is SGHRS and CDR2 is YFSETQ in the germline V gene. Trimming shortened V by 6 bases and J by 5 bases, and 8 bases separated the two germline ends.

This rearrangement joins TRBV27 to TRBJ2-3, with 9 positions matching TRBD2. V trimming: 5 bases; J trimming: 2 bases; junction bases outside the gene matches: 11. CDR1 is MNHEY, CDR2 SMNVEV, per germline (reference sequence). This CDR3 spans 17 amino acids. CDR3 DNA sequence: TGTGCCAGCAGTAGGCGGGCCCTAGCGGGATTCACAGATACGCAGTATTTT. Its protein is CASSRRALAGFTDTQYF.

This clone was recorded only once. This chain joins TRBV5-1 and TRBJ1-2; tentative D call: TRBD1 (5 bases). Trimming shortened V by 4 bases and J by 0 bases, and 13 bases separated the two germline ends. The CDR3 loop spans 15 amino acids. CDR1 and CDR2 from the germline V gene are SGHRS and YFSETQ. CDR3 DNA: TGCGCCAGCAGCCTGGGGGGATTAGCTAACTATGGCTACACCTTC. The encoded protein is CASSLGGLANYGYTF.

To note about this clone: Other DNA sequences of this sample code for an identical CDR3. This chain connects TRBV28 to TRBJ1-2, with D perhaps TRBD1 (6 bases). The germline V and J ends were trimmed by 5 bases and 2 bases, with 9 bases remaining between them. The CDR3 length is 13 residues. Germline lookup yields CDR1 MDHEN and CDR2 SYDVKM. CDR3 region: CASSPQGNYGYTF. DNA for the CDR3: TGTGCCAGCAGTCCGCAGGGGAACTATGGCTACACCTTC.

Written as DNA, the CDR3 is TGTGCCAGCAGCTCCAACGCAGATACGCAGTATTTT. The encoded protein is CASSSNADTQYF. The gene calls are TRBV7-2 and TRBJ2-3; D is uncertain. The CDR3 length is 12 residues. V lost 4 bases and J lost 4, with 6 bases in between. CDR1 SGHTA and CDR2 FQGNSA come from the germline V gene. Looking up the rest from reference TRBV7-2 and TRBJ2-3 gives the full variable domain: GAGVSQSPSNKVTEKGKDVELRCDPISGHTALYWYRQSLGQGLEFLIYFQGNSAPDKSGLPSDRFSAERTGGSVSTLTIQRTQQEDSAVYLCASSSNADTQYFGPGTRLTVL.

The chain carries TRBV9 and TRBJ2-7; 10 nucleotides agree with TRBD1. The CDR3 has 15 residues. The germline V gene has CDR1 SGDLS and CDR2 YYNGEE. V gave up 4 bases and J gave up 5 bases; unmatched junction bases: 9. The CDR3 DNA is TGTGCCAGCAGCCCGCGGACAGGGGGTAGAAACGAGCAGTACTTC. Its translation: CASSPRTGGRNEQYF.

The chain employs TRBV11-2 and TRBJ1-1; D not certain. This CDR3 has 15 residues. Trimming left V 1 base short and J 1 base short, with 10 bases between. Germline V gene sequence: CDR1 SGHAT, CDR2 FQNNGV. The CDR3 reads CASSLGGHRNTEAFF. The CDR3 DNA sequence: TGTGCCAGCAGCTTAGGAGGGCATCGGAACACTGAAGCTTTCTTT. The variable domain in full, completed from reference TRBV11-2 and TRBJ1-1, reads EAGVAQSPRYKIIEKRQSVAFWCNPISGHATLYWYQQILGQGPKLLIQFQNNGVVDDSQLPKDRFSAERLKGVDSTLKIQPAKLEDSAVYLCASSLGGHRNTEAFFGQGTRLTVV.

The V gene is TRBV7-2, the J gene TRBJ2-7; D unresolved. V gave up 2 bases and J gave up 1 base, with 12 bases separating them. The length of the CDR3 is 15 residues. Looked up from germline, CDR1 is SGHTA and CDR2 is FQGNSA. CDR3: CASSLPPTGSYEQYF. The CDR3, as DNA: TGTGCCAGCAGCTTACCTCCGACTGGATCCTACGAGCAGTACTTC.

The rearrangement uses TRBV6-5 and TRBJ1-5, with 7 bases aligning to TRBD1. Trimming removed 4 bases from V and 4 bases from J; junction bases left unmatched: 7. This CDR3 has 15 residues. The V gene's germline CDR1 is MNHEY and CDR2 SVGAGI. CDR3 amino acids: CASSFSRQGNQPQHF. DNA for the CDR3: TGTGCCAGCAGTTTCAGCCGACAGGGAAATCAGCCCCAGCATTTT.

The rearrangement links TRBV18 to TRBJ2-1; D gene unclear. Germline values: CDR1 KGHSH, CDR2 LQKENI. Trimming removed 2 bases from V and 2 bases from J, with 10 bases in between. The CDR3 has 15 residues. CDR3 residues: CASSPEGIPYNEQFF. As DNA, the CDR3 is TGTGCCAGCTCACCAGAAGGGATCCCCTACAATGAGCAGTTCTTC.

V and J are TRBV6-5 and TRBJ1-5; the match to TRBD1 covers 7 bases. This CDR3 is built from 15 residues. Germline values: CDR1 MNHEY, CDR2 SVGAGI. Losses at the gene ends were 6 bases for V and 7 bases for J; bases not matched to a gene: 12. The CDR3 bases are TGTGCCAGCAGCCGAAAGACAGGGAGAACGCAGCCCCAGCATTTT. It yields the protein CASSRKTGRTQPQHF.

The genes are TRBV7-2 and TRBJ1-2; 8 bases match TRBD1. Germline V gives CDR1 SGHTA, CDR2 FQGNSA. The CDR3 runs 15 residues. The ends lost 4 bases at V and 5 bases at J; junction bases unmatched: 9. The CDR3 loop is CASSWSRQGPYGYTF. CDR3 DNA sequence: TGTGCCAGCAGCTGGAGTAGACAGGGGCCGTATGGCTACACCTTC. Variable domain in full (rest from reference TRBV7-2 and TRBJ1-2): GAGVSQSPSNKVTEKGKDVELRCDPISGHTALYWYRQSLGQGLEFLIYFQGNSAPDKSGLPSDRFSAERTGGSVSTLTIQRTQQEDSAVYLCASSWSRQGPYGYTFGSGTRLTVV.

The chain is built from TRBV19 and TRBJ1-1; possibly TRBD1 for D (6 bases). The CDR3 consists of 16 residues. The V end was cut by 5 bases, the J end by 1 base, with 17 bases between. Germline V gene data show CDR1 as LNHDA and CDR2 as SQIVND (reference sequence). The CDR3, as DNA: TGTGCCAGTAGTCCCTTTTCCGGGACATCGAACACTGAAGCTTTCTTT. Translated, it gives CASSPFSGTSNTEAFF.

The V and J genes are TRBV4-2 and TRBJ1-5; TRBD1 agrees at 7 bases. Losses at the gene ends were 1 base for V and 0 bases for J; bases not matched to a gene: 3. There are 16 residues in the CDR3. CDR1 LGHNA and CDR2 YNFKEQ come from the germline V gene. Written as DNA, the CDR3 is TGTGCCAGCAGCCAAGGGACAGGAGATAGCAATCAGCCCCAGCATTTT. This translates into CASSQGTGDSNQPQHF.

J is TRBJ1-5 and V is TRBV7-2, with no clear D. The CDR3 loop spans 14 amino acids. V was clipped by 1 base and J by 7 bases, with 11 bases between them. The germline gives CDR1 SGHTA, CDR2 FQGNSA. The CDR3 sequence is CASSLDFMVQPQHF. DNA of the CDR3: TGTGCCAGCAGCTTAGATTTTATGGTACAGCCCCAGCATTTT. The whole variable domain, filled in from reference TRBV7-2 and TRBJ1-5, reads GAGVSQSPSNKVTEKGKDVELRCDPISGHTALYWYRQSLGQGLEFLIYFQGNSAPDKSGLPSDRFSAERTGGSVSTLTIQRTQQEDSAVYLCASSLDFMVQPQHFGDGTRLSIL.

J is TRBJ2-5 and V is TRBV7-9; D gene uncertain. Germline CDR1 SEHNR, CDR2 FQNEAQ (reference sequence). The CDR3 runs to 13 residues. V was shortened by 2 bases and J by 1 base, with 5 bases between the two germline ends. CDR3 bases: TGTGCCAGCAGCTTAACAGTCCAAGAGACCCAGTACTTC. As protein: CASSLTVQETQYF.

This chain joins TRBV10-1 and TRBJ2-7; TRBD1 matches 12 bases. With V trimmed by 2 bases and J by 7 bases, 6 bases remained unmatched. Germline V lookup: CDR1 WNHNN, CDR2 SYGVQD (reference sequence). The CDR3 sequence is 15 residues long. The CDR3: CASSETGQGAREQYF. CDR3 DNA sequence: TGCGCCAGCAGTGAGACGGGACAGGGGGCGAGGGAGCAGTACTTC.